This T cell receptor beta chain was retrieved from a study of Graves' ophthalmopathy and Graves' hyperthyroidism. Amplification of the TCR beta CDR3 regions used RNA transcripts (as template). First-round RT-PCR with HTBI primers preceded a second-round multiplex PCR. TCRdb recomputed calls from the multiplex PCR reads with MiXCR, one row per CDR3 protein. Found here are around 1,200,000 distinct CDR3 sequences, roughly 35% of them singletons; the top ten hold 11%. Study conclusions and caveats: The authors also found most expanded thyroid clonotypes above 0.001 frequency in blood.

This clonotype was recorded many times. Its antigen is as yet unknown. Serum thyroxine and TRAb, along with clinical symptoms, thyroid ultrasound and orbital computed tomography, were what diagnosis relied on. The origin of this receptor is an adult man with Graves' hyperthyroidism. The sequencing input was peripheral blood or thyroid tissue (not recorded which).

CDR3 nucleotides: TGTGCCAGCAGCTTTAATCACGAGCAGTACTTC. Amino acid sequence: CASSFNHEQYF. The chain has TRBV7-2 and TRBJ2-7; no definite D call. Germline V CDR1 and CDR2: SGHTA, FQGNSA. This CDR3 contains 11 residues. Between the trimmed V and J ends, which lost 3 bases and 5 bases, there was a span of 5 bases.